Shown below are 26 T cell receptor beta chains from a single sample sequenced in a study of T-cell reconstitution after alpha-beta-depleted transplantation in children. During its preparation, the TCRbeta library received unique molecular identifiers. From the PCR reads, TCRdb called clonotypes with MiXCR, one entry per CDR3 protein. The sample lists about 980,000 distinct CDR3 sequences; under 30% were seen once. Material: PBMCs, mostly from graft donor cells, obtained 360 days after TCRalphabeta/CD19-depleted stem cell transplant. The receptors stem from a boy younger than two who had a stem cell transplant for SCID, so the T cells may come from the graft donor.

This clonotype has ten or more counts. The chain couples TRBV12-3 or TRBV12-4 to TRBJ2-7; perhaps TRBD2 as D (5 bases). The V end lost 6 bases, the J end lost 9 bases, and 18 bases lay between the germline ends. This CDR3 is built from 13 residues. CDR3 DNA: TGTGCCAGCAGGCTCCTCGGGGTACCCGGGCAGTACTTC. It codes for CASRLLGVPGQYF.

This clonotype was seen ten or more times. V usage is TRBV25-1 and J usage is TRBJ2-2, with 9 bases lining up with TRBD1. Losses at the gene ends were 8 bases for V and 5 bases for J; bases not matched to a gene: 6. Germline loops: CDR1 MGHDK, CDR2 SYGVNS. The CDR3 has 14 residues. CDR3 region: CASGGTGRTGELFF. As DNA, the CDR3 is TGTGCCAGCGGGGGGACAGGGAGAACCGGGGAGCTGTTTTTT.

CDR3 sequence: CAWSRLGSMNTEAFF. CDR3 DNA sequence: TGTGCCTGGAGTAGGCTTGGCAGCATGAACACTGAAGCTTTCTTT. J is TRBJ1-1 and V is TRBV30; D is undetermined. Germline assignment: CDR1 GTSNPN and CDR2 SVGIG (reference sequence). V was pared by 2 bases and J by 0 bases, with 13 bases between. The CDR3 loop spans 15 amino acids.

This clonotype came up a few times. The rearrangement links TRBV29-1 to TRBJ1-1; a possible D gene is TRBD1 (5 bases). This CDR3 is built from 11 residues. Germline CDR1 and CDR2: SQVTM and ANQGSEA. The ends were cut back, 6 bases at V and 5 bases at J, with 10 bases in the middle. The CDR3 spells CSVPWGTEAFF. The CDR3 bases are TGCAGCGTCCCGTGGGGGACTGAAGCTTTCTTT.

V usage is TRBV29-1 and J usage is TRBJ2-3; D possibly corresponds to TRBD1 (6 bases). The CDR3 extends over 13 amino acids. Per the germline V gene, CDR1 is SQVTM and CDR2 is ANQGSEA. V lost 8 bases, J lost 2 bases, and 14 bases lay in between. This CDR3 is CSSRTDYTDTQYF. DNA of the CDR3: TGCAGCTCCCGGACAGACTACACAGATACGCAGTATTTT.

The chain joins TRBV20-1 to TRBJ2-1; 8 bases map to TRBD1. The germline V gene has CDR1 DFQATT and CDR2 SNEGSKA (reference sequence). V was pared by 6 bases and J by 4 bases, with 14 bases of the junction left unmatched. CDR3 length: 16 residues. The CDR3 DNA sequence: TGCAGTGCCCCACTAGCTAGGACAGGGAGGTACAATGAGCAGTTCTTC. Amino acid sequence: CSAPLARTGRYNEQFF.

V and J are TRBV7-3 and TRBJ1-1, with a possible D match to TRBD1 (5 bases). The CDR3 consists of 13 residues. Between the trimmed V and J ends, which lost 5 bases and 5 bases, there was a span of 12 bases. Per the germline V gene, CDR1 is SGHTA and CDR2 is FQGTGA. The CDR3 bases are TGTGCCAGCAGCAAAGGGGTTACGACTGAAGCTTTCTTT. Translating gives CASSKGVTTEAFF.

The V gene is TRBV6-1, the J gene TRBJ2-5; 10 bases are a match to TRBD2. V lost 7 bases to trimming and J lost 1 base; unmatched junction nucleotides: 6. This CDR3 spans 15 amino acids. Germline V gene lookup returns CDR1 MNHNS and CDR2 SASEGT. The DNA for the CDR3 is TGTGCCAGCAATGTAGCGGGGGGACTCCAAGAGACCCAGTACTTC. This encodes CASNVAGGLQETQYF.

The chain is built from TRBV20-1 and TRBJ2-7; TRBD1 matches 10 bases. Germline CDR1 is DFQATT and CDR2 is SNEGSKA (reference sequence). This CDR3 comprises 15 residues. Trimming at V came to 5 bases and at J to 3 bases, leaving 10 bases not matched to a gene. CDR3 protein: CSAHNPRDRGYEQYF. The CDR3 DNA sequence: TGCAGTGCTCACAACCCCCGGGACAGGGGCTACGAGCAGTACTTC.

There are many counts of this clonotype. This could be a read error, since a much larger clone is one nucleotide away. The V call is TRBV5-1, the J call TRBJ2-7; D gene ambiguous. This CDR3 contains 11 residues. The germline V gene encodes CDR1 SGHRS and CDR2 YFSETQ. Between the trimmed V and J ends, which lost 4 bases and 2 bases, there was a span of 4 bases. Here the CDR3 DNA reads TGCGCCAGCAGCGAGGCCTACGAGCAGTACTTC. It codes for CASSEAYEQYF.

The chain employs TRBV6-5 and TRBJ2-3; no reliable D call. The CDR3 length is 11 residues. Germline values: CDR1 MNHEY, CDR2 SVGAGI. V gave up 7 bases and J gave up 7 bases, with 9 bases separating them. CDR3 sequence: CASTDGYTQYF. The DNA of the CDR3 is TGTGCCAGCACGGACGGGTATACGCAGTATTTT.

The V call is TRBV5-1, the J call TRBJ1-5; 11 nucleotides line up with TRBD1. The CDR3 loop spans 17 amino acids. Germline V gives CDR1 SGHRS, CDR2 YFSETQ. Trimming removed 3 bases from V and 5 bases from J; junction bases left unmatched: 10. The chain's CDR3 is CASSSGPRDRGDQPQHF. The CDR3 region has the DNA TGCGCCAGCAGCTCAGGCCCCCGGGACAGGGGGGATCAGCCCCAGCATTTT.

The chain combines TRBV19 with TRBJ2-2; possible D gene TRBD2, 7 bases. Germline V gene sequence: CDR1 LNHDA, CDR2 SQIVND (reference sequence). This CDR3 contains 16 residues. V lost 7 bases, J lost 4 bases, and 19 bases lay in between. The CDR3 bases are TGTGCCAGTATGGACGAGGGGGGGGGCCTCACCGGGGAGCTGTTTTTT. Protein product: CASMDEGGGLTGELFF.

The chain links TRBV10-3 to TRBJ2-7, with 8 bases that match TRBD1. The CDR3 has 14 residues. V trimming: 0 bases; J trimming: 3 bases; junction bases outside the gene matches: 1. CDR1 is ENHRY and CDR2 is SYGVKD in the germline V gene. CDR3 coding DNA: TGTGCCATCAGTGAGTCAACAGGGGGCTACGAGCAGTACTTC. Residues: CAISESTGGYEQYF.

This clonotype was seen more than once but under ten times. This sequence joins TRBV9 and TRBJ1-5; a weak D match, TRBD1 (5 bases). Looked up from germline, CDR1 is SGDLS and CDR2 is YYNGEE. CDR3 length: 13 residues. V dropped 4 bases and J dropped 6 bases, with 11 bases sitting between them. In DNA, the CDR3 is TGTGCCAGCAGCCGACCTGGGGGTCAGCCCCAGCATTTT. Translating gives CASSRPGGQPQHF.

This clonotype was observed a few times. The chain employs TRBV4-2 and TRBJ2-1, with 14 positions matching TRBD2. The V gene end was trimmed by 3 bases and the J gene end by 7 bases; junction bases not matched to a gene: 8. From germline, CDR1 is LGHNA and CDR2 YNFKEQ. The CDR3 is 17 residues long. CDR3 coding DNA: TGTGCCAGCAGCCAGCAAAAGACTAGCGGGGGGGGGAATGAGCAGTTCTTC. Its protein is CASSQQKTSGGGNEQFF.

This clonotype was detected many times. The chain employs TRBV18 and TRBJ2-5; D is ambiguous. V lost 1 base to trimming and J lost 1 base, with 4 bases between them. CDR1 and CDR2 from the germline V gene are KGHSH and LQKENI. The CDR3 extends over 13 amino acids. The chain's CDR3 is CASSPRGQETQYF. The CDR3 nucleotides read TGTGCCAGCTCACCACGGGGCCAAGAGACCCAGTACTTC.

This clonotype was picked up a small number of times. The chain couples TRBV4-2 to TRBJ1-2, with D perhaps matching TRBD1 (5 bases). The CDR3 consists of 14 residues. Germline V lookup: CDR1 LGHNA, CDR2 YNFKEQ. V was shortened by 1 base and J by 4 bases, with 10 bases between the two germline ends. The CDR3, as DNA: TGTGCCAGCAGCCAAGGCGGGGCTACCTATGGCTACACCTTC. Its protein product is CASSQGGATYGYTF.

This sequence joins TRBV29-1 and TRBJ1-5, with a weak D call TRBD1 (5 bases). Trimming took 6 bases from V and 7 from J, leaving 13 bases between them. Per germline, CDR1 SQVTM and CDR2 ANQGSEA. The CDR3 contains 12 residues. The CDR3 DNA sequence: TGCAGCGTCCGGGACTCTGGCCAGCCCCAGCATTTT. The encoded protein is CSVRDSGQPQHF.

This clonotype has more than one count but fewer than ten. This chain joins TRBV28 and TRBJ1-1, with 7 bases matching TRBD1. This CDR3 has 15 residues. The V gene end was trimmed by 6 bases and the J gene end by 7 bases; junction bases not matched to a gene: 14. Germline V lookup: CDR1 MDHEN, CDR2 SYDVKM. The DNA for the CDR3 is TGTGCCAGCAGAACAGGGGCCTCCCGCATCTTTGAAGCTTTCTTT. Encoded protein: CASRTGASRIFEAFF.

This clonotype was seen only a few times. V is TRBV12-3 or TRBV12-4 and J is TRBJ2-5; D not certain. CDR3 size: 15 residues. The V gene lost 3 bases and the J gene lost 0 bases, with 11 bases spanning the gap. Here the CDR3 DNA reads TGTGCCAGCAGTTTGACGGGTTTGTACCAAGAGACCCAGTACTTC. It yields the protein CASSLTGLYQETQYF.

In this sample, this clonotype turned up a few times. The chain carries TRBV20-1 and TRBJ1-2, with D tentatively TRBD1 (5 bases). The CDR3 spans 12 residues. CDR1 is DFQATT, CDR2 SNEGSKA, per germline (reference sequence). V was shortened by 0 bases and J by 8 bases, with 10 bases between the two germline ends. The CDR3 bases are TGCAGTGCTAGAGACAGGGTGGGAGGCTACACCTTC. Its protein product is CSARDRVGGYTF.

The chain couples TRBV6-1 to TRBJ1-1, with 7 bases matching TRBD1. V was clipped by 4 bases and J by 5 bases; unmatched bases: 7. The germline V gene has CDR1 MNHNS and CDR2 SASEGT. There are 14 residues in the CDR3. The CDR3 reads CASSGDRARTEAFF. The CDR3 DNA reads TGTGCCAGCAGTGGCGACAGGGCTCGGACTGAAGCTTTCTTT.

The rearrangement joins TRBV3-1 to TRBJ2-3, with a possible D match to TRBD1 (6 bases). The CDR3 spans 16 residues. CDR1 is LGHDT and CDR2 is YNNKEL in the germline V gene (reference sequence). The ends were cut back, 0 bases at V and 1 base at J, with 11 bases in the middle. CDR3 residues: CASSQDYRDGTDTQYF. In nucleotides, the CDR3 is TGTGCCAGCAGCCAAGATTACAGGGACGGCACAGATACGCAGTATTTT.

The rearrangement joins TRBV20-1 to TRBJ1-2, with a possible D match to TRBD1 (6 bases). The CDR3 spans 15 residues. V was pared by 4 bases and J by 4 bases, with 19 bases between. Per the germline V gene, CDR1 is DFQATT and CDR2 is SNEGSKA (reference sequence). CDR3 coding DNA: TGCAGTGCTAAGGAGTCGGGGGCCCCTTTCTATGGCTACACCTTC. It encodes CSAKESGAPFYGYTF.

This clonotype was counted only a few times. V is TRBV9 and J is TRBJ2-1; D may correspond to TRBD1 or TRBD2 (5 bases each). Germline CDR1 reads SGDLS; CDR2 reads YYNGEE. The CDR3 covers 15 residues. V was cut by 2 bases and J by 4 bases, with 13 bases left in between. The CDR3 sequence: CASSVRDAPYNEQFF. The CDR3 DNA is TGTGCCAGCAGCGTCCGGGACGCACCGTACAATGAGCAGTTCTTC.